A selection of T cell receptor beta chains follows, all from one sample in a study of shared clonotypes between healthy human individuals. The data were produced by immunoSEQ multiplex PCR, yet TCRdb's version contains in-frame clones alone and is incomplete. The sample comprises about 2.2 million clones, roughly 93% of which are singletons, and more than 1.5% rests with the top ten. Sample: naive CD8+ T cells from PBMCs. Receptor source: a man aged 18 to 29 in good health. Some clones in this sample may be carry-over from other donors' samples. The CDR3 runs from the conserved cysteine through the conserved F or W. Fields, in order: D gene, V gene, J gene, CDR3 protein, CDR3 DNA. D genes are given only for firm matches.

d_call: -
v_call: TRBV7-2
j_call: TRBJ2-4
cdr3_aa: CASSPLGGSKNIQYF
cdr3_nt: TGTGCCAGCAGCCCTCTAGGAGGGTCGAAAAACATTCAGTACTTC

d_call: TRBD2
v_call: TRBV19
j_call: TRBJ2-5
cdr3_aa: CASRAGERMETQYF
cdr3_nt: TGTGCCAGTAGAGCGGGAGAAAGAATGGAGACCCAGTACTTC

d_call: -
v_call: TRBV19
j_call: TRBJ1-5
cdr3_aa: CASSSMGTQPQHF
cdr3_nt: TGTGCCAGTAGTAGCATGGGGACTCAGCCCCAGCATTTT

d_call: -
v_call: TRBV7-9
j_call: TRBJ1-2
cdr3_aa: CASSLPVAIADGYTF
cdr3_nt: TGTGCCAGCAGCTTGCCAGTAGCGATTGCTGATGGCTACACCTTC

d_call: -
v_call: TRBV10-3
j_call: TRBJ2-7
cdr3_aa: CAIRIADPPYEQYF
cdr3_nt: TGTGCCATCAGGATAGCAGATCCCCCCTACGAGCAGTACTTC

d_call: TRBD1
v_call: TRBV7-8
j_call: TRBJ2-7
cdr3_aa: CASSLEGTGIYEQYF
cdr3_nt: TGTGCCAGCAGCTTAGAAGGGACAGGGATCTACGAGCAGTACTTC

d_call: -
v_call: TRBV27
j_call: TRBJ2-7
cdr3_aa: CASSFGQKYEQYF
cdr3_nt: TGTGCCAGCAGTTTCGGACAGAAGTACGAGCAGTACTTC

d_call: TRBD1
v_call: TRBV25-1
j_call: TRBJ1-1
cdr3_aa: CASGSTGGEAFF
cdr3_nt: TGTGCCAGCGGTTCGACAGGGGGAGAAGCTTTCTTT

d_call: -
v_call: TRBV9
j_call: TRBJ2-3
cdr3_aa: CASSAQGISLNTQYF
cdr3_nt: TGTGCCAGCAGCGCACAGGGAATCTCACTCAATACGCAGTATTTT

d_call: TRBD1
v_call: TRBV2
j_call: TRBJ1-6
cdr3_aa: CASRATGGDSPLHF
cdr3_nt: TGTGCCAGCAGGGCGACAGGGGGGGATTCACCCCTCCACTTT

d_call: -
v_call: TRBV2
j_call: TRBJ2-5
cdr3_aa: CASSEVPGTDEETQYF
cdr3_nt: TGTGCCAGCAGTGAAGTACCGGGGACCGACGAAGAGACCCAGTACTTC

d_call: TRBD2
v_call: TRBV7-3
j_call: TRBJ2-1
cdr3_aa: CASSGGTSGRSLNEQFF
cdr3_nt: TGTGCCAGCAGCGGAGGGACTAGCGGGAGGTCTCTCAATGAGCAGTTCTTC

d_call: -
v_call: TRBV15
j_call: TRBJ1-2
cdr3_aa: CATSRRRGDYGYTF
cdr3_nt: TGTGCCACCAGCCGTAGGAGGGGTGACTATGGCTACACCTTC

d_call: TRBD1
v_call: TRBV4-3
j_call: TRBJ2-3
cdr3_aa: CASSQVDRGGDTQYF
cdr3_nt: TGCGCCAGCAGCCAAGTGGACAGGGGGGGAGATACGCAGTATTTT

d_call: TRBD2
v_call: TRBV7-7
j_call: TRBJ2-1
cdr3_aa: CASSLGQPSGRYNEQFF
cdr3_nt: TGTGCCAGCAGCTTAGGCCAGCCTAGCGGGAGATACAATGAGCAGTTCTTC

d_call: -
v_call: TRBV21-1
j_call: TRBJ2-7
cdr3_aa: CASSKARVGTSGTVYEQYF
cdr3_nt: TGTGCCAGCAGCAAAGCGCGAGTAGGGACTAGCGGGACTGTCTACGAGCAGTACTTC

d_call: -
v_call: TRBV7-9
j_call: TRBJ2-7
cdr3_aa: CASSPRGEQYF
cdr3_nt: TGTGCCAGCAGCCCCCGGGGAGAGCAGTACTTC

d_call: -
v_call: TRBV29-1
j_call: TRBJ2-7
cdr3_aa: CSVVVRGSYEQYF
cdr3_nt: TGCAGCGTAGTCGTGAGGGGGTCCTACGAGCAGTACTTC

d_call: -
v_call: TRBV19
j_call: TRBJ2-2
cdr3_aa: CASRIYANTGELFF
cdr3_nt: TGTGCCAGTAGGATATACGCGAACACCGGGGAGCTGTTTTTT

d_call: TRBD2
v_call: TRBV9
j_call: TRBJ2-7
cdr3_aa: CASSPGTSRTSEQYF
cdr3_nt: TGTGCCAGCAGCCCGGGGACTAGCAGGACGTCCGAGCAGTACTTC

d_call: -
v_call: TRBV7-9
j_call: TRBJ2-7
cdr3_aa: CASSNTGNSEQYF
cdr3_nt: TGTGCCAGCAGTAACACGGGGAACTCCGAGCAGTACTTC

d_call: -
v_call: TRBV19
j_call: TRBJ2-1
cdr3_aa: CASSSGGLPPFF
cdr3_nt: TGTGCCAGTAGTTCAGGGGGACTACCGCCGTTCTTC

d_call: -
v_call: TRBV11-2
j_call: TRBJ1-2
cdr3_aa: CASSLGGAYGYTF
cdr3_nt: TGTGCCAGCAGCTTAGGGGGCGCGTATGGCTACACCTTC

d_call: -
v_call: TRBV7-9
j_call: TRBJ2-5
cdr3_aa: CASSLRQDPRETQYF
cdr3_nt: TGTGCCAGCAGCTTACGACAGGACCCAAGAGAGACCCAGTACTTC

d_call: -
v_call: TRBV19
j_call: TRBJ2-7
cdr3_aa: CASSPDRIMTYEQYF
cdr3_nt: TGTGCCAGTAGTCCCGACAGGATAATGACCTACGAGCAGTACTTC

d_call: -
v_call: TRBV6-6
j_call: TRBJ1-5
cdr3_aa: CASSESTGYSNQPQHF
cdr3_nt: TGTGCCAGCAGCGAATCCACAGGGTATAGCAATCAGCCCCAGCATTTT

d_call: -
v_call: TRBV4-1
j_call: TRBJ2-7
cdr3_aa: CASSPVGHEQYF
cdr3_nt: TGCGCCAGCAGCCCTGTCGGACACGAGCAGTACTTC